This is a list of T cell receptor beta chains from one sample in a study of blood T cells in healthy people across ages. TCRdb re-called the 5' RACE reads with MiXCR, one entry per CDR3 protein. The repertoire consists of roughly 500,000 distinct CDR3 sequences, with 25% to 30% occurring once and the leading ten covering 15% to 20%. The sample consisted of blood. Source of these receptors: a woman aged 70-85 years in good health. Both conserved end residues are part of each CDR3. Each record gives: D gene, CDR3 length, clone size, V gene, J gene, CDR3 protein, CDR3 DNA. The D gene is left open where the match is weak. Expanded clones get a size class; other rows say once, few or many, or leave the size out.

NA	14	NA	TRBV27	TRBJ2-6	CASRGPAGANVLTF	TGTGCCAGCCGTGGTCCGGCTGGGGCCAACGTCCTGACTTTC
NA	14	few	TRBV9	TRBJ1-1	CASSPRVTVGEAFF	TGTGCCAGCAGCCCGCGGGTGACCGTAGGTGAAGCTTTCTTT
TRBD2	16	NA	TRBV5-1	TRBJ2-5	CASSSRNSGGQETQYF	TGCGCCAGCAGCTCCCGGAATAGCGGGGGACAAGAGACCCAGTACTTC
TRBD2	15	NA	TRBV5-1	TRBJ2-3	CASRIGGAGTDTQYF	TGCGCCAGCAGGATCGGGGGGGCCGGCACAGATACGCAGTATTTT
NA	14	NA	TRBV9	TRBJ2-7	CASPSRSPSYEQYF	TGTGCCAGCCCAAGTAGAAGTCCCTCCTACGAGCAGTACTTC
TRBD1	15	NA	TRBV12-3/TRBV12-4	TRBJ2-3	CASSLSGTAEDTQYF	TGTGCCAGCAGTTTATCCGGGACAGCCGAAGATACGCAGTATTTT
NA	13	NA	TRBV24-1	TRBJ2-3	CATSDTGTSTQYF	TGTGCCACCAGTGACACCGGGACAAGTACGCAGTATTTT
TRBD2	19	NA	TRBV4-2	TRBJ2-1	CASSQDGGTSGALYNEQFF	TGTGCCAGCAGCCAAGATGGTGGGACTAGCGGGGCCCTATACAATGAGCAGTTCTTC
NA	14	NA	TRBV3-1	TRBJ2-7	CASSQGYLTAEQYF	TGTGCCAGCAGCCAAGGATACTTAACAGCCGAGCAGTACTTC
TRBD2	18	NA	TRBV20-1	TRBJ2-5	CSARDPLSGGTSGETQYF	TGCAGTGCTAGAGATCCCCTTAGCGGGGGGACGTCCGGGGAGACCCAGTACTTC
TRBD1	13	NA	TRBV5-1	TRBJ1-1	CASSWGQLTEAFF	TGCGCCAGCAGCTGGGGACAGCTCACTGAAGCTTTCTTT
NA	15	few	TRBV18	TRBJ1-6	CASSLSGPINSPLHF	TGTGCCAGCTCACTTTCCGGGCCCATTAATTCACCCCTCCACTTT
TRBD1	15	few	TRBV4-2	TRBJ2-7	CASSPSDRASYEQYF	TGTGCCAGCAGCCCATCTGACAGGGCCTCCTACGAGCAGTACTTC
NA	11	few	TRBV11-2	TRBJ2-5	CASSFTKTQYF	TGTGCCAGCAGCTTCACAAAGACCCAGTACTTC
NA	16	NA	TRBV5-1	TRBJ2-1	CASTPQGSVSYNEQFF	TGCGCCAGCACTCCTCAGGGTAGTGTCTCCTACAATGAGCAGTTCTTC
TRBD2	14	NA	TRBV5-6	TRBJ2-5	CASRGGTSSQTQYF	TGTGCCAGTAGAGGCGGGACTAGCTCGCAGACCCAGTACTTC
NA	16	few	TRBV6-5	TRBJ2-6	CASTYVSNRGANVLTF	TGTGCCAGCACTTACGTTTCTAACAGGGGGGCCAACGTCCTGACTTTC
TRBD1	16	few	TRBV10-3	TRBJ2-5	CAISNPETGDWETQYF	TGTGCCATCAGCAACCCCGAGACAGGGGATTGGGAGACCCAGTACTTC
NA	14	few	TRBV15	TRBJ1-1	CATSRSGLNTEAFF	TGTGCCACCAGCAGGAGCGGGCTCAACACTGAAGCTTTCTTT
NA	15	NA	TRBV6-5	TRBJ1-6	CASSPGAGRGSPLHF	TGTGCCAGTTCTCCTGGGGCAGGTAGGGGATCACCCCTCCACTTT
NA	15	few	TRBV4-3	TRBJ2-5	CASSQEGRGQETQYF	TGCGCCAGCAGCCAAGAGGGCAGGGGCCAAGAGACCCAGTACTTC
NA	13	NA	TRBV12-3/TRBV12-4	TRBJ1-5	CASSLSGVEPQHF	TGTGCCAGCAGTTTATCAGGGGTAGAGCCCCAGCATTTT
NA	16	NA	TRBV5-1	TRBJ2-5	CASSPHDPVLGETQYF	TGCGCCAGCAGCCCTCATGACCCGGTTCTAGGAGAGACCCAGTACTTC
TRBD1	13	NA	TRBV10-3	TRBJ1-1	CAISQTGNTEAFF	TGTGCCATCAGCCAGACAGGGAATACTGAAGCTTTCTTT
NA	16	NA	TRBV5-1	TRBJ1-4	CASSPRRATTNEKLFF	TGCGCCAGCAGCCCCCGCCGGGCGACGACTAATGAAAAACTGTTTTTT
NA	15	once	TRBV10-3	TRBJ2-3	CAISMTKMGTDTQYF	TGTGCCATCAGTATGACTAAAATGGGCACAGATACGCAGTATTTT
NA	13	few	TRBV20-1	TRBJ1-6	CSAIDITNSPLHF	TGCAGTGCCATTGACATTACTAATTCACCCCTCCACTTT
TRBD2	18	few	TRBV5-1	TRBJ2-1	CASSTRTSGGFGYNEQFF	TGCGCCAGCAGCACCCGGACTAGCGGGGGGTTTGGGTACAATGAGCAGTTCTTC
TRBD1	15	NA	TRBV12-3/TRBV12-4	TRBJ2-5	CASSWTGDYQETQYF	TGTGCCAGCAGTTGGACAGGGGATTACCAAGAGACCCAGTACTTC
NA	12	few	TRBV3-1	TRBJ2-4	CASSQDQNIQYF	TGTGCCAGCAGCCAAGATCAGAACATTCAGTACTTC
NA	16	few	TRBV6-1	TRBJ1-4	CASRPSPQGYSEKLFF	TGTGCCAGCAGGCCCTCTCCGCAGGGCTACAGTGAAAAACTGTTTTTT
TRBD1	16	NA	TRBV7-6	TRBJ2-5	CASSLGTGGQKETQYF	TGTGCCAGCAGCTTAGGGACAGGGGGACAAAAAGAGACCCAGTACTTC
NA	15	NA	TRBV6-2/TRBV6-3	TRBJ1-2	CASSYFGRANYGYTF	TGTGCCAGCAGTTACTTCGGGAGAGCTAACTATGGCTACACCTTC
NA	13	few	TRBV25-1	TRBJ2-1	CASSGPVDNEQFF	TGTGCCAGCAGTGGGCCCGTAGACAATGAGCAGTTCTTC
NA	13	few	TRBV7-9	TRBJ1-1	CASSLVEFTEAFF	TGTGCCAGCAGCTTAGTAGAGTTTACTGAAGCTTTCTTT
NA	13	few	TRBV9	TRBJ1-3	CASSPPAGNTIYF	TGTGCCAGCAGCCCTCCGGCGGGAAACACCATATATTTT
NA	17	few	TRBV7-3	TRBJ1-1	CASSEGHIPGWATEAFF	TGTGCCAGCAGCGAGGGACACATCCCCGGTTGGGCCACTGAAGCTTTCTTT
NA	14	NA	TRBV6-5	TRBJ2-5	CASSYSKFTETQYF	TGTGCCAGCAGTTACTCGAAGTTTACGGAGACCCAGTACTTC
NA	12	NA	TRBV20-1	TRBJ2-5	CSASWPGETQYF	TGCAGTGCTAGTTGGCCGGGGGAGACCCAGTACTTC
TRBD1	14	NA	TRBV4-3	TRBJ1-4	CASSLGRDSLKLFF	TGCGCCAGCAGCCTAGGTCGGGACAGCCTAAAACTGTTTTTT
NA	12	few	TRBV20-1	TRBJ1-5	CSVTSNNQPQHF	TGCAGTGTCACTTCAAATAATCAGCCCCAGCATTTT
NA	14	NA	TRBV5-1	TRBJ2-3	CASGQTVSTDTQYF	TGCGCCAGCGGCCAGACAGTTAGCACAGATACGCAGTATTTT
NA	13	few	TRBV6-2/TRBV6-3	TRBJ2-3	CASRGTRGDTQYF	TGTGCCAGCAGGGGGACGAGAGGAGATACGCAGTATTTT
NA	16	NA	TRBV7-2	TRBJ1-3	CASSPAQGRSGNTIYF	TGTGCCAGCAGCCCTGCACAGGGTAGGAGTGGAAACACCATATATTTT
NA	14	few	TRBV6-6	TRBJ2-5	CASSSSTPGETQYF	NA
NA	14	few	TRBV24-1	TRBJ2-7	CATSDSVGTYEQYF	TGTGCCACCAGTGATTCTGTTGGAACCTACGAGCAGTACTTC
TRBD2	20	NA	TRBV6-1	TRBJ2-4	CASSESVGLAGFLAKNIQYF	TGTGCCAGCAGTGAATCGGTGGGACTAGCGGGGTTCCTAGCCAAAAACATTCAGTACTTC
NA	11	NA	TRBV6-6	TRBJ1-4	CASVNAWGLFF	TGTGCCAGCGTCAACGCGTGGGGACTGTTTTTT
NA	13	NA	TRBV27	TRBJ2-4	CASSLPGGNIQYF	TGTGCCAGCAGTTTACCCGGGGGAAACATTCAGTACTTC
TRBD1	12	NA	TRBV20-1	TRBJ1-2	CSAPQGDYGYTF	TGCAGTGCCCCCCAGGGGGACTATGGCTACACCTTC
NA	13	NA	TRBV19	TRBJ1-2	CASSPTGKHGYTF	TGTGCCAGTAGTCCCACAGGGAAACATGGCTACACCTTC
NA	15	NA	TRBV4-3	TRBJ1-1	CASSQAARPNTEAFF	TGCGCCAGCAGCCAAGCGGCCAGGCCGAACACTGAAGCTTTCTTT
NA	13	few	TRBV5-1	TRBJ2-7	CASSLEEPGQQYF	TGCGCCAGCAGCCTAGAGGAACCAGGGCAGCAGTACTTC
NA	11	many	TRBV7-2	TRBJ2-7	CASSSTYEQYF	TGTGCCAGCAGCTCTACCTACGAGCAGTACTTC
NA	15	few	TRBV5-1	TRBJ1-1	CASSWGRGGDTEAFF	TGCGCCAGCAGCTGGGGTCGCGGAGGGGACACTGAAGCTTTCTTT
NA	16	NA	TRBV5-5	TRBJ1-1	CARSIRGFGMNTEAFF	TGTGCCCGCAGTATCCGGGGCTTTGGCATGAATACTGAAGCTTTCTTT
TRBD2	13	NA	TRBV20-1	TRBJ2-7	CSASSGGHYEQYF	TGCAGTGCGTCTAGCGGGGGCCACTACGAGCAGTACTTC
TRBD1	16	few	TRBV11-2	TRBJ1-2	CASSLDRTRTGTAYTF	TGTGCCAGCAGCTTAGATCGAACCCGGACAGGGACGGCCTACACCTTC
NA	11	NA	TRBV5-1	TRBJ2-3	CASSFDKTQYF	TGCGCCAGCAGCTTTGACAAGACGCAGTATTTT
NA	14	NA	TRBV2	TRBJ1-4	CASGGTVLNEKLFF	TGTGCCAGCGGGGGGACTGTCTTAAATGAAAAACTGTTTTTT